The 11 T cell receptor beta chains reported below all come from one sample, sequenced in a study of vaccination and CD4 T cells after COVID-19. Cultured CD4+ T cells had their DNA profiled by the Oncomine TCR Beta short-read assay. From the PCR reads, TCRdb called clonotypes with MiXCR, one entry per CDR3 protein. The sample lists under 20,000 distinct CDR3 sequences, around three fifths occurring once. These receptors have no known antigen. The treatment here: approximately 10-day PBMC culture with coronavirus spike peptide pools or control peptides (ViraFEST assay). The sequenced sample was CD4+ T cells from blood, cultured in vitro. The receptors originated from a human donor who had recovered from COVID-19.

The CDR3 loop reads CASSRDALSPLHF. DNA for the CDR3: TGTGCCAGCAGCAGGGACGCCTTATCACCCCTCCACTTT. The chain links TRBV5-5 to TRBJ1-6; tentative D call: TRBD1 (5 bases). With 4 bases removed from V and 10 bases from J, the gap between germline ends came to 12 bases. CDR3 length equals 13 residues. CDR1 and CDR2 (germline): SGHKS, YYEKEE (reference sequence).

This clonotype was detected only a few times. The chain joins TRBV11-3 to TRBJ2-5, with no clear D. Trimming removed 1 base from V and 2 bases from J, with 8 bases in between. The V gene's germline CDR1 is SGHNT and CDR2 YENEEA. The CDR3 has 14 residues. CDR3: CASSLVSSQETQYF. CDR3 DNA sequence: TGTGCCAGCAGCTTAGTCTCCAGTCAAGAGACCCAGTACTTC.

This clonotype has only a few counts. The chain employs TRBV20-1 and TRBJ2-3, with D possibly called TRBD1 or TRBD2 (5 bases each). Trimming shortened V by 5 bases and J by 2 bases, and 8 bases separated the two germline ends. This CDR3 comprises 12 residues. The germline V gene encodes CDR1 DFQATT and CDR2 SNEGSKA (reference sequence). The CDR3 nucleotides are TGCAGTGCTGGGGGACCCACAGATACGCAGTATTTT. This encodes CSAGGPTDTQYF.

This chain links TRBV10-3 with TRBJ2-3; D not certain. Trimming removed 4 bases at V and 6 bases at J, with 5 bases between. This CDR3 is 11 amino acids long. CDR1 is ENHRY, CDR2 SYGVKD, per germline. This CDR3 reads CAISGEDTQYF. Here the CDR3 DNA reads TGTGCCATCAGTGGTGAGGATACGCAGTATTTT.

The chain has TRBV12-3 or TRBV12-4 and TRBJ1-1, with 7 nucleotides matching TRBD1. The CDR3 totals 14 residues. With 1 base clipped from V and 1 base from J, the junction kept 0 bases outside the gene matches. The CDR3 coding sequence is TGTGCCAGCAGTTTAGGACAGGGGAACACTGAAGCTTTCTTT. Translation: CASSLGQGNTEAFF.

The J gene is TRBJ2-5, the V gene TRBV11-2; D gene uncertain. This CDR3 spans 15 amino acids. In germline, CDR1 is SGHAT, CDR2 FQNNGV. V gave up 1 base and J gave up 5 bases, with 14 bases separating them. The CDR3 protein is CASSLGQLGMETQYF. CDR3 in DNA: TGTGCCAGCAGCTTAGGGCAGTTAGGGATGGAGACCCAGTACTTC.

CDR3 protein: CASSLRGYEGQPQHF. CDR3 DNA: TGTGCCAGCAGCTTACGGGGGTATGAAGGACAGCCCCAGCATTTT. The gene calls are TRBV7-2 and TRBJ1-5, with D tentatively TRBD1 (5 bases). The CDR3 extends over 15 amino acids. The V end was cut by 2 bases, the J end by 7 bases, with 15 bases between. Germline CDR1 and CDR2: SGHTA and FQGNSA.

J is TRBJ2-7 and V is TRBV6-1, with 8 bases matching TRBD1. The CDR3 length is 14 residues. CDR1 MNHNS and CDR2 SASEGT come from the germline V gene. The trim removed 6 bases at V and 5 bases at J, leaving 9 bases unmatched. CDR3 DNA sequence: TGTGCCAGCAGATCCGGGACAGGTAGAAACGAGCAGTACTTC. This translates into CASRSGTGRNEQYF.

The chain recombines TRBV6-1 with TRBJ1-6; D is uncertain. Per germline, CDR1 MNHNS and CDR2 SASEGT. V was shortened by 6 bases and J by 8 bases, with 11 bases between the two germline ends. The CDR3 runs to 13 residues. Here the CDR3 reads CASRERAYSPLHF. CDR3 coding DNA: TGTGCCAGCAGGGAAAGGGCTTATTCACCCCTCCACTTT.

The chain recombines TRBV7-8 with TRBJ1-1; D gene unclear. The ends were cut back, 1 base at V and 1 base at J, with 7 bases in the middle. There are 14 residues in the CDR3. Germline CDR1 and CDR2: SGHVS and FQNEAQ. The CDR3 DNA sequence: TGTGCCAGCAGCTTAGGACCGGCGAACACTGAAGCTTTCTTT. This translates into CASSLGPANTEAFF.

A few counts support this clonotype. This chain joins TRBV24-1 and TRBJ2-7; 10 bases match TRBD2. The germline gives CDR1 KGHDR, CDR2 SFDVKD. The CDR3 loop spans 15 amino acids. The J segment lost 0 bases and the V segment lost 3 bases, leaving 1 base of the junction unmatched. The DNA of the CDR3 is TGTGCCACCAGTGATCCTAGCGGGAGCTCCTACGAGCAGTACTTC. Protein: CATSDPSGSSYEQYF.